These 22 T cell receptor beta chains were all obtained from the same sample, sequenced in a study of shared clonotypes between healthy human individuals. Assay used: immunoSEQ multiplex PCR; TCRdb lists only in-frame clones, some missing. Counted here are more than 400,000 clones, 81% occurring once; the ten biggest clones make up approximately 12%. Sequencing was done on a sample of PBMCs. These receptors came from a woman aged 40 to 50 in good health. Some clones in this sample may be carry-over from other donors' samples.

There are a few counts of this clone. This sequence joins TRBV5-4 and TRBJ2-1; 8 bases match TRBD2. There are 16 residues in the CDR3. From germline, CDR1 is SGHNT and CDR2 YYREEE (reference sequence). The ends lost 4 bases at V and 7 bases at J; junction bases unmatched: 13. The CDR3 sequence is CASSRRLAGGINEQFF. The CDR3 nucleotides are TGTGCCAGCAGCCGACGGCTAGCGGGCGGGATTAATGAGCAGTTCTTC.

V gene TRBV7-2 combines with J gene TRBJ2-7, with D perhaps TRBD2 (5 bases). CDR1 SGHTA and CDR2 FQGNSA come from the germline V gene. V lost 5 bases to trimming and J lost 3 bases, with 17 bases between them. The CDR3 has 15 amino acids. The DNA of the CDR3 is TGTGCCAGCAGCCGCATCCTTTCTAGCATCTACGAGCAGTACTTC. Translated: CASSRILSSIYEQYF.

This clone has just a few counts. The chain joins TRBV4-2 to TRBJ1-2; 7 bases line up with TRBD1. The CDR3 contains 17 residues. Losses at the gene ends were 0 bases for V and 6 bases for J; bases not matched to a gene: 13. Germline CDR1 is LGHNA and CDR2 is YNFKEQ. The CDR3 sequence is CASSQDRVGGVLDGYTF. CDR3 nucleotide sequence: TGTGCCAGCAGCCAAGATAGAGTAGGGGGCGTTTTGGATGGCTACACCTTC.

A word on this clone: A far larger clone is off by one base, so a read error is likely. The chain recombines TRBV29-1 with TRBJ2-5; D is perhaps TRBD2 (6 bases). The DNA end lines up better with TRBJ2-7; the J call may be wrong. This CDR3 contains 12 residues. Germline V CDR1 and CDR2: SQVTM, ANQGSEA. CDR3 bases: TGCAGCGTCTACGCGGGGTGCTACGAGCAGTACTTC. It yields the protein CSVYAGCYEQYF.

V and J are TRBV7-2 and TRBJ2-3, with 12 bases fitting TRBD2. V lost 4 bases to trimming and J lost 2 bases; unmatched junction nucleotides: 4. CDR1 and CDR2 from the germline V gene are SGHTA and FQGNSA. This CDR3 is built from 16 residues. CDR3 in DNA: TGTGCCAGCAGCTCCAGGACTAGCGGGACCACAGATACGCAGTATTTT. Translation gives CASSSRTSGTTDTQYF.

The chain employs TRBV30 and TRBJ1-6; a weak D match, TRBD1 (5 bases). The V end lost 5 bases, the J end lost 8 bases, and 13 bases lay between the germline ends. From germline, CDR1 is GTSNPN and CDR2 SVGIG (reference sequence). CDR3 length: 13 amino acids. CDR3: CAWASGGDSPLHF. DNA for the CDR3: TGTGCCTGGGCGTCCGGGGGGGATTCACCCCTCCACTTT.

This chain connects TRBV19 to TRBJ2-5; the D gene is possibly TRBD2 (5 bases). This CDR3 has 14 residues. Trimming shortened V by 5 bases and J by 6 bases, and 16 bases separated the two germline ends. Germline CDR1 LNHDA, CDR2 SQIVND (reference sequence). CDR3 nucleotide sequence: TGTGCCAGTAGTTCGCGCGCCTCGGGAAAGACCCAGTACTTC. Its translation: CASSSRASGKTQYF.

The chain links TRBV30 to TRBJ1-2; D is unclear. This CDR3 contains 13 residues. The germline V gene encodes CDR1 GTSNPN and CDR2 SVGIG (reference sequence). V lost 0 bases to trimming and J lost 8 bases, with 13 bases between them. The CDR3 loop is CAWSVQPDGGYTF. The CDR3, as DNA: TGTGCCTGGAGTGTACAGCCCGACGGGGGCTACACCTTC.

The V gene is TRBV19, the J gene TRBJ2-1; D might be TRBD1 (5 bases). V was pared by 3 bases and J by 1 base, with 10 bases between. Germline-derived CDR1 and CDR2 are LNHDA and SQIVND (reference sequence). The CDR3 is 15 residues long. The DNA for the CDR3 is TGTGCCAGTAGTATTCAGGGAAGGTCCTACAATGAGCAGTTCTTC. Its protein is CASSIQGRSYNEQFF.

This chain connects TRBV29-1 to TRBJ2-3; tentatively, D is TRBD1 (5 bases). V was shortened by 7 bases and J by 8 bases, with 19 bases between the two germline ends. Germline assignment: CDR1 SQVTM and CDR2 ANQGSEA. This CDR3 spans 13 amino acids. Here the CDR3 DNA reads TGCAGCGCCGACGACAGCCTGAGGACTACGCAGTATTTT. The encoded protein is CSADDSLRTTQYF.

The V gene is TRBV27, the J gene TRBJ1-1; D remains ambiguous. This CDR3 has 13 amino acids. Germline CDR1 and CDR2: MNHEY and SMNVEV (reference sequence). Trimming removed 2 bases at V and 5 bases at J, with 9 bases between. CDR3 bases: TGTGCCAGCAGTTTAAATGGGGAGACTGAAGCTTTCTTT. This encodes CASSLNGETEAFF.

Concerning this clone itself: Other DNA sequences in this sample translate to the same CDR3. The chain is built from TRBV5-1 and TRBJ2-2; 11 bases are a match to TRBD2. The J segment lost 1 base and the V segment lost 2 bases, leaving 1 base of the junction unmatched. CDR1 SGHRS and CDR2 YFSETQ come from the germline V gene. The CDR3 spans 16 residues. CDR3 sequence reads: CASSLGLAGNTGELFF. Here the CDR3 DNA reads TGCGCCAGCAGCTTAGGACTAGCGGGGAACACCGGGGAGCTGTTTTTT. Drawing the rest from reference TRBV5-1 and TRBJ2-2, the complete variable domain is KAGVTQTPRYLIKTRGQQVTLSCSPISGHRSVSWYQQTPGQGLQFLFEYFSETQRNKGNFPGRFSGRQFSNSRSEMNVSTLELGDSALYLCASSLGLAGNTGELFFGEGSRLTVL.

This clone was detected only once. This chain uses TRBV28 with TRBJ2-7, with 10 bases that match TRBD1. This CDR3 has 14 residues. Germline-derived CDR1 and CDR2 are MDHEN and SYDVKM. Trimming cost V 10 bases and J 1 base; bases outside gene matches: 7. The CDR3 loop reads CATEEDRGSYEQYF. For the CDR3, the DNA is TGTGCCACCGAAGAGGACAGGGGGTCCTACGAGCAGTACTTC.

The chain employs TRBV19 and TRBJ2-2; D is unclear. The ends were cut back, 5 bases at V and 0 bases at J, with 7 bases in the middle. There are 14 residues in the CDR3. Germline values: CDR1 LNHDA, CDR2 SQIVND (reference sequence). Here the CDR3 DNA reads TGTGCCAGTAGTGAGACCCCGAACACCGGGGAGCTGTTTTTT. Its protein is CASSETPNTGELFF.

Of note for this clone: With only one base between it and a far larger clone, this is likely a read error. The chain is built from TRBV30 and TRBJ2-2; a weak D match, TRBD2 (6 bases). CDR1 and CDR2 from the germline V gene are GTSNPN and SVGIG (reference sequence). Trimming shortened V by 3 bases and J by 2 bases, and 10 bases separated the two germline ends. The CDR3 spans 14 residues. CDR3 bases: TGTGCCTGGAGCTGGGACTTCAACACCGGGGAGCTGTTTTTT. Its translation: CAWSWDFNTGELFF.

V usage is TRBV27 and J usage is TRBJ2-2, with TRBD1 identical over 10 bases. Germline CDR1 and CDR2: MNHEY and SMNVEV (reference sequence). Trimming took 4 bases from V and 5 from J; bases not matched to a gene: 10. The CDR3 has 17 amino acids. CDR3 amino acids: CASSSRRTGGYTGELFF. The CDR3 DNA follows: TGTGCCAGCAGTTCACGCAGGACAGGGGGGTATACCGGGGAGCTGTTTTTT.

In regard to this clone: A single base is all that separates this from a far larger clone, so a read error is likely. This chain links TRBV10-2 with TRBJ2-7, with a tentative D call TRBD1 (6 bases). Germline-derived CDR1 and CDR2 are WSHSY and SAAADI. The CDR3 runs to 14 residues. The chain's CDR3 is CASGEAGTTYEQYF. The DNA for the CDR3 is TGCGCCAGCGGTGAGGCCGGGACAACCTACGAGCAGTACTTC.

A word on this clone: A far larger clone differs by one base, so this is likely a read error. This chain connects TRBV5-4 to TRBJ2-2; the D is unclear. Germline lookup yields CDR1 SGHNT and CDR2 YYREEE (reference sequence). This CDR3 contains 14 residues. The V and J ends lost 4 bases and 4 bases respectively, with 11 bases between them. The CDR3 spells CASSQLCSTGELFF. The CDR3 coding sequence is TGTGCCAGCAGCCAGCTGTGTTCCACCGGGGAGCTGTTTTTT.

The V call is TRBV4-3, the J call TRBJ1-3; D may be TRBD1 (5 bases). The CDR3 has 18 residues. Trimming stripped 0 bases from V and 0 bases from J, with 15 bases between. CDR1 LGHNA and CDR2 YSLEER come from the germline V gene. The CDR3 DNA follows: TGCGCCAGCAGCCAAGAAAGCTACAGGACCGGCTCTGGAAACACCATATATTTT. Translating gives CASSQESYRTGSGNTIYF.

The chain joins TRBV5-1 to TRBJ2-2; possible D gene TRBD2, 6 bases. CDR3 length: 15 amino acids. V dropped 0 bases and J dropped 1 base, with 7 bases sitting between them. Germline CDR1 SGHRS, CDR2 YFSETQ. This CDR3 is CASSLDGGNTGELFF. The CDR3, as DNA: TGCGCCAGCAGCTTGGACGGGGGGAACACCGGGGAGCTGTTTTTT.

The rearrangement links TRBV13 to TRBJ2-1, with 8 bases identical to TRBD2. The J segment lost 6 bases and the V segment lost 0 bases, leaving 7 bases of the junction unmatched. Per germline, CDR1 PRHDT and CDR2 FYEKMQ (reference sequence). CDR3 size: 16 residues. CDR3 sequence: CASSLGPPAGANEQFF. CDR3 DNA: TGTGCCAGCAGCTTAGGGCCCCCAGCGGGAGCCAATGAGCAGTTCTTC.

This clone was observed once. This may be a read error, as it is one base from a much larger clone. This chain uses TRBV6-1 with TRBJ2-1, with 7 bases that match TRBD2. Germline V gene data show CDR1 as MNHNS and CDR2 as SASEGT. This CDR3 has 16 residues. Unmatched junction bases numbered 8, after V lost 2 bases and J lost 4 bases. The CDR3 loop reads CASSESAGRGYNEQFF. The CDR3 region has the DNA TGTGCCAGCAGTGAATCCGCAGGGAGGGGATACAATGAGCAGTTCTTC.